These 25 T cell receptor beta chains originate from one sample sequenced in a study of T cells in Graves' hyperthyroidism and ophthalmopathy. RNA transcripts provided the source from which TCR beta CDR3 regions were amplified. The TCR CDR3 was amplified in a first-round RT-PCR using the HTBI primer set. Via MiXCR, TCRdb re-called the multiplex PCR reads, giving one row per CDR3 protein. The data contain about 360,000 distinct CDR3 sequences, approximately 13% of them singletons. Specimen: blood. The receptors originated from a young woman with Graves' hyperthyroidism.

This clonotype showed up many times. The chain carries TRBV27 and TRBJ1-2; possibly TRBD1 for D (5 bases). CDR1 and CDR2 from the germline V gene are MNHEY and SMNVEV (reference sequence). Trimming left V 10 bases short and J 4 bases short, with 13 bases between. The CDR3 runs to 12 residues. CDR3 amino acids: CATKEGTYGYTF. The CDR3, as DNA: TGTGCCACCAAGGAAGGGACCTATGGCTACACCTTC.

This clonotype was recorded many times. V and J are TRBV20-1 and TRBJ2-1; 9 bases are shared with TRBD2. Germline CDR1 is DFQATT and CDR2 is SNEGSKA (reference sequence). The CDR3 sequence is 16 residues long. V trimming: 0 bases; J trimming: 0 bases; junction bases outside the gene matches: 3. CDR3 bases: TGCAGTGCTAGAGAGGTGACTAGCGGCTCCTACAATGAGCAGTTCTTC. Protein product: CSAREVTSGSYNEQFF.

This clonotype was detected many times. The chain recombines TRBV7-9 with TRBJ2-3; 7 bases are shared with TRBD1. The V gene's germline CDR1 is SEHNR and CDR2 FQNEAQ (reference sequence). The CDR3 consists of 14 residues. V shed 2 bases and J 4 bases; nucleotides not matched to a gene: 3. The CDR3 reads CASSLLGGADTQYF. The CDR3, as DNA: TGTGCCAGCAGCTTACTAGGGGGCGCAGATACGCAGTATTTT.

This sequence joins TRBV28 and TRBJ1-6; 9 positions agree with TRBD1. The junction had 11 bases not matched to a gene; V was cut back by 8 bases and J by 0 bases. The CDR3 contains 18 residues. CDR1 and CDR2 (germline): MDHEN, SYDVKM. CDR3 sequence: CASGSTGGGSSYNSPLHF. CDR3 DNA sequence: TGTGCCAGCGGATCCACAGGGGGCGGGAGCTCCTATAATTCACCCCTCCACTTT.

The J gene is TRBJ2-3, the V gene TRBV3-1; 9 bases align to TRBD2. The V gene end was trimmed by 3 bases and the J gene end by 8 bases; junction bases not matched to a gene: 6. This CDR3 is built from 14 residues. Germline V CDR1 and CDR2: LGHDT, YNNKEL (reference sequence). CDR3 nucleotides: TGTGCCAGCAGCCATGGCGGGAGGGGTGGTACGCAGTATTTT. This gives the protein CASSHGGRGGTQYF.

This clonotype was counted ten times or more. The rearrangement links TRBV27 to TRBJ2-1, with TRBD1 identical over 7 bases. In germline, CDR1 is MNHEY, CDR2 SMNVEV (reference sequence). This CDR3 has 17 residues. V lost 1 base and J lost 5; bases outside the gene matches: 11. The CDR3 nucleotides read TGTGCCAGCAGTTTATACGGACAGGTCTACCGCAACAATGAGCAGTTCTTC. As protein: CASSLYGQVYRNNEQFF.

There are many counts of this clonotype. The rearrangement joins TRBV11-3 to TRBJ2-1; TRBD1 might be the D (6 bases). V gave up 4 bases and J gave up 9 bases, with 13 bases separating them. This CDR3 is built from 13 residues. CDR1 is SGHNT and CDR2 is YENEEA in the germline V gene. The CDR3 is CASSSQGVGEQFF. CDR3 nucleotides: TGTGCCAGCAGCTCACAGGGAGTCGGTGAGCAGTTCTTC.

This clonotype was picked up many times. V is TRBV6-1 and J is TRBJ1-6; D may be TRBD1 (5 bases). Germline V gene data show CDR1 as MNHNS and CDR2 as SASEGT. The V end was cut by 8 bases, the J end by 7 bases, with 15 bases between. The CDR3 runs 14 residues. DNA for the CDR3: TGTGCCAGCCGTACGGGACGGGAGAATTCACCCCTCCACTTT. As protein: CASRTGRENSPLHF.

This clonotype was observed a handful of times. The chain uses TRBV5-1 and TRBJ2-2; D uncertain. V was trimmed by 0 bases and J by 6 bases, leaving 15 bases between them. This CDR3 is 16 amino acids long. The germline V gene has CDR1 SGHRS and CDR2 YFSETQ. The CDR3 reads CASSLGGSYPPGELFF. In DNA, the CDR3 is TGCGCCAGCAGCTTGGGAGGATCCTATCCCCCCGGGGAGCTGTTTTTT.

This clonotype was recorded a few times. The chain recombines TRBV12-3 or TRBV12-4 with TRBJ1-2; D unresolved. Trimming stripped 5 bases from V and 3 bases from J, with 13 bases between. This CDR3 has 14 residues. The CDR3 protein is CASSGRNGDYGYTF. For the CDR3, the DNA is TGTGCCAGCAGTGGACGAAACGGGGACTATGGCTACACCTTC.

This clonotype was counted at least ten times. The genes are TRBV6-1 and TRBJ2-7, with D perhaps matching TRBD2 (5 bases). This CDR3 spans 15 amino acids. Germline V gives CDR1 MNHNS, CDR2 SASEGT. V was cut by 1 base and J by 0 bases, with 10 bases left in between. The CDR3 DNA reads as TGTGCCAGCAGTGAAGGGGCGGGTAACTCCTACGAGCAGTACTTC. Protein: CASSEGAGNSYEQYF.

There are many counts of this clonotype. An end of the junction differs from the germline gene, which may be a read error. The chain combines TRBV7-2 with TRBJ2-1; TRBD2 aligns across 11 bases. This CDR3 region has 16 residues. Germline V gene data show CDR1 as SGHTA and CDR2 as FQGNSA. The DNA for the CDR3 is TGTGCCAGCAGTCAAGGACTAGCGGGCTCCTGCAATGAGCAGTTCTTC. Translated: CASSQGLAGSCNEQFF.

This clonotype was seen ten or more times. The V and J genes are TRBV6-2 or TRBV6-3 and TRBJ2-1; D is tentatively TRBD1 or TRBD2 (7 bases each). The CDR3 is made up of 17 amino acids. V was pared by 5 bases and J by 0 bases, with 17 bases between. CDR1 is MNHEY and CDR2 is SVGEGT in the germline V gene. CDR3 bases: TGTGCCAGCAGTCACGACAGGGAGGGACGCTCCTACAATGAGCAGTTCTTC. This codes for CASSHDREGRSYNEQFF.

In its sample, this clonotype was seen many times. This chain links TRBV18 with TRBJ2-7; D possibly corresponds to TRBD1 (6 bases). This CDR3 has 12 residues. V lost 8 bases and J 3 bases, leaving 11 bases between the germline ends. The germline gives CDR1 KGHSH, CDR2 LQKENI. CDR3 coding DNA: TGTGCCAGCAGCCCAGGGGACTACGAGCAGTACTTC. This translates into CASSPGDYEQYF. The complete variable domain, with remaining parts taken from reference TRBV18 and TRBJ2-7, reads NAGVMQNPRHLVRRRGQEARLRCSPMKGHSHVYWYRQLPEEGLKFMVYLQKENIIDESGMPKERFSAEFPKEGPSILRIQQVVRGDSAAYFCASSPGDYEQYFGPGTRLTVT.

At least ten counts were recorded for this clonotype. The chain is built from TRBV28 and TRBJ2-7, with a tentative D call TRBD1 (6 bases). Germline CDR1 reads MDHEN; CDR2 reads SYDVKM. Between the trimmed V and J ends, which lost 4 bases and 3 bases, there was a span of 19 bases. CDR3 length: 16 residues. CDR3 residues: CASSSDSKGVLYEQYF. DNA of the CDR3: TGTGCCAGCAGTTCCGACTCGAAGGGGGTTCTCTACGAGCAGTACTTC.

Turning to this clonotype: A single base separates this from a much larger clone, so it may be a read error. The chain combines TRBV20-1 with TRBJ1-5; D unclear. V gave up 0 bases and J gave up 1 base, with 13 bases separating them. This CDR3 spans 16 amino acids. Germline assignment: CDR1 DFQATT and CDR2 SNEGSKA (reference sequence). CDR3 DNA: TGCAGTGCTAGAGATTATGCGTGGCAGAGCAATCAGCCCCAGCATTTT. Translating it yields CSARDYAWQSNQPQHF.

There are many counts of this clonotype. The J gene is TRBJ1-5, the V gene TRBV28, with D perhaps matching TRBD1 (5 bases). The CDR3 totals 13 residues. The V gene lost 4 bases and the J gene lost 3 bases, with 7 bases spanning the gap. Germline assignment: CDR1 MDHEN and CDR2 SYDVKM. The CDR3 DNA sequence: TGTGCCAGCAGTTGGGACCCCAATCAGCCCCAGCATTTT. Translating it yields CASSWDPNQPQHF.

Ten or more counts support this clonotype. This sequence joins TRBV29-1 and TRBJ1-1, with D uncertain. The germline gives CDR1 SQVTM, CDR2 ANQGSEA. The CDR3 is made up of 13 amino acids. Trimming removed 4 bases at V and 0 bases at J, with 9 bases between. The CDR3 loop is CSVGGRMNTEAFF. The CDR3, as DNA: TGCAGCGTTGGCGGACGGATGAACACTGAAGCTTTCTTT.

At least ten counts were recorded for this clonotype. The chain links TRBV6-1 to TRBJ1-5, with 7 bases identical to TRBD1. With V trimmed by 4 bases and J by 3 bases, 3 bases remained unmatched. CDR3 length: 14 residues. Germline loops: CDR1 MNHNS, CDR2 SASEGT. CDR3 region: CASSGQGANQPQHF. The CDR3 DNA reads as TGTGCCAGCAGTGGACAGGGTGCCAATCAGCCCCAGCATTTT.

This clonotype has ten or more counts. The chain links TRBV27 to TRBJ2-1, with D possibly matching TRBD2 (5 bases). Germline V gene data show CDR1 as MNHEY and CDR2 as SMNVEV (reference sequence). This CDR3 is 13 amino acids long. V dropped 6 bases and J dropped 6 bases, with 12 bases sitting between them. CDR3 residues: CASRSGLVNEQFF. CDR3 coding DNA: TGTGCCAGCAGGTCCGGACTGGTCAATGAGCAGTTCTTC.

J is TRBJ2-7 and V is TRBV4-2, with D tentatively TRBD1 (5 bases). The germline V gene has CDR1 LGHNA and CDR2 YNFKEQ. The ends were cut back, 0 bases at V and 5 bases at J, with 17 bases in the middle. This CDR3 has 16 residues. Here the CDR3 DNA reads TGTGCCAGCAGCCAAGATCCCAGGGTAGTTGGAGACGAGCAGTACTTC. It encodes CASSQDPRVVGDEQYF.

This clonotype turned up a few times. The V gene is TRBV7-9, the J gene TRBJ1-4, with D hard to call. Germline V gene lookup returns CDR1 SEHNR and CDR2 FQNEAQ (reference sequence). The length of the CDR3 is 13 residues. Trimming took off 3 bases at V and 1 base at J, with 3 bases between the two ends. In DNA, the CDR3 is TGTGCCAGCAGCTTCGTAACTAATGAAAAACTGTTTTTT. Translated: CASSFVTNEKLFF. Together with reference TRBV7-9 and TRBJ1-4, the CDR3 gives the full variable domain: DTGVSQNPRHKITKRGQNVTFRCDPISEHNRLYWYRQTLGQGPEFLTYFQNEAQLEKSRLLSDRFSAERPKGSFSTLEIQRTEQGDSAMYLCASSFVTNEKLFFGSGTQLSVL.

This clonotype has only a few counts. This may arise from a read error, as a much more abundant clone is one base away. The chain is built from TRBV28 and TRBJ1-2; 9 positions match TRBD1. CDR3 length: 14 residues. The ends lost 5 bases at V and 6 bases at J; junction bases unmatched: 7. Germline-derived CDR1 and CDR2 are MDHEN and SYDVKM. CDR3 coding DNA: TGTGCCAGCAGTGATCCGGACAGGGGCGATGGCTACACCTTC. Its translation is CASSDPDRGDGYTF.

This clonotype was found many times. The V and J genes are TRBV20-1 and TRBJ2-3; maybe TRBD1 (6 bases). Germline V gene data show CDR1 as DFQATT and CDR2 as SNEGSKA (reference sequence). This CDR3 is built from 13 residues. With 5 bases removed from V and 3 bases from J, the gap between germline ends came to 12 bases. The CDR3 is CSALDRDTDTQYF. The CDR3 DNA is TGCAGTGCTTTGGACAGAGATACAGATACGCAGTATTTT.

The sample holds many counts of this clonotype. V gene TRBV18 combines with J gene TRBJ2-2; the D is unclear. Between the trimmed V and J ends, which lost 2 bases and 6 bases, there was a span of 10 bases. The length of the CDR3 is 14 residues. Per the germline V gene, CDR1 is KGHSH and CDR2 is LQKENI. The CDR3 region is CASSPRKFPGELFF. The CDR3 coding sequence is TGTGCCAGCTCACCAAGAAAGTTTCCCGGGGAGCTGTTTTTT.